Sequencing of this TCR beta chain was carried out in a study of blood T cell repertoires in COVID-19. On the study more broadly: The United States, Italy and Spain supplied acute and convalescent COVID-19 samples. Sample material is recorded as cDNA or gDNA derived from T cells, B-cell-depleted T cells, or PBMCs.

Original data processing: Estimation of nucleated cell counts relied on the amplification of reference gene primers. The repertoire was sequenced with immunoSEQ multiplex PCR; TCRdb's copy has only in-frame clones and lacks some. V, J and clone size reflect that table, while D and trimming were determined from the DNA. The sample includes about 130,000 clones, around 80% of them seen just once. V was pared by 4 bases and J by 3 bases, with 10 bases between. The CDR3 has 14 amino acids. Germline CDR1 reads SGHDN; CDR2 reads FVKESK. This clone appeared once. The sample consisted of peripheral blood. The source of this sequence is a man in his sixties who had recovered from COVID-19. The genes are TRBV14 and TRBJ1-5; no clear D gene. CDR3 amino acids: CASSLTGSNQPQHF. DNA of the CDR3: TGTGCCAGCAGCCTAACGGGGTCCAATCAGCCCCAGCATTTT.